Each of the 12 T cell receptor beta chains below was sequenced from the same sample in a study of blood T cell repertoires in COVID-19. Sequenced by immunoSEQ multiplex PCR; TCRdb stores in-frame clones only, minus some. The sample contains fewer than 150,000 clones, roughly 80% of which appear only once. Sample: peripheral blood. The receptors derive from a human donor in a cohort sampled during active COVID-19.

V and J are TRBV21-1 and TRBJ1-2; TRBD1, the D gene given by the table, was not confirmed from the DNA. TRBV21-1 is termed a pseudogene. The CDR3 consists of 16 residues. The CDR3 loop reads CASSKARRTGAYGYTF. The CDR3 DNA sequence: TGTGCCAGCAGCAAAGCCCGACGGACAGGTGCCTATGGCTACACCTTC.

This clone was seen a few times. CDR3 residues: CASSSSFGEQFF. CDR3 coding DNA: TGTGCCAGCAGTTCCTCCTTCGGGGAGCAGTTCTTC. This chain connects TRBV12-3 or TRBV12-4 to TRBJ2-1; D not resolved. The CDR3 covers 12 residues. Trimming left V 4 bases short and J 10 bases short, with 11 bases between.

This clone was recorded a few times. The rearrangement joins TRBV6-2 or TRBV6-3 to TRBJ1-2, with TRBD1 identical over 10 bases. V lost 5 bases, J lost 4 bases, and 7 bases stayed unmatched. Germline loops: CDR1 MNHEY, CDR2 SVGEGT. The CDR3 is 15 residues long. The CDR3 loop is CASSDRQGAVYGYTF. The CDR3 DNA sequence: TGTGCCAGCAGTGATCGACAGGGGGCTGTCTATGGCTACACCTTC.

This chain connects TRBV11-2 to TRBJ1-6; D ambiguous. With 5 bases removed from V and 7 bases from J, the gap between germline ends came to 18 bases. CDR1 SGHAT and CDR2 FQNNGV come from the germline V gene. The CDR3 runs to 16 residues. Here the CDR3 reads CASSPRFGPNNSPLHF. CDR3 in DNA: TGTGCCAGCAGCCCCCGTTTTGGGCCGAACAATTCACCCCTCCACTTT.

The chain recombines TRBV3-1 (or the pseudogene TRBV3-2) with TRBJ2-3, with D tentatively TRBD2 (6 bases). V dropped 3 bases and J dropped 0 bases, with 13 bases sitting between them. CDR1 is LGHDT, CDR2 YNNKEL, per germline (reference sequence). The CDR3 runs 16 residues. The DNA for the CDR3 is TGTGCCAGCAGCCAGGGGAGGACCTTGAGCACAGATACGCAGTATTTT. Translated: CASSQGRTLSTDTQYF.

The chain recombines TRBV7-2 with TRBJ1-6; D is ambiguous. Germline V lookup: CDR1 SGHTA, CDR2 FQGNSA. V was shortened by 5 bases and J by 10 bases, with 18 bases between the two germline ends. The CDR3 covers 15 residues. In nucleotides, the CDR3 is TGTGCCAGCAGCACTAACCCCGACGGAACCTCACCCCTCCACTTT. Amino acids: CASSTNPDGTSPLHF.

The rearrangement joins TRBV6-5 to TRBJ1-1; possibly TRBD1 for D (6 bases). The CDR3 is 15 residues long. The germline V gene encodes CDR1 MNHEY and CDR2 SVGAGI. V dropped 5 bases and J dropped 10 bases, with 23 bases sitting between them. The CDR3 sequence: CASSPRDTKFGVAFF. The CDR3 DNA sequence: TGTGCCAGCAGTCCCCGGGACACCAAGTTTGGGGTAGCTTTCTTT.

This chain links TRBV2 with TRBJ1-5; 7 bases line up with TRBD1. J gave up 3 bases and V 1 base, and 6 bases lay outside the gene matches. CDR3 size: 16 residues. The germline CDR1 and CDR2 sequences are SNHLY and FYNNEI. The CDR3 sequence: CASSEEGAIPNQPQHF. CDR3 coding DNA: TGTGCCAGCAGTGAAGAGGGGGCCATTCCCAATCAGCCCCAGCATTTT.

The DNA of the CDR3 is TGTGCCAGCAGCTTGGGGCCAGGGACAGATACGCAGTATTTT. This sequence encodes CASSLGPGTDTQYF. The chain joins TRBV5-5 to TRBJ2-3; tentatively, D is TRBD1 (5 bases). CDR3 length equals 14 residues. V lost 0 bases, J lost 3 bases, and 8 bases lay in between. CDR1 and CDR2 from the germline V gene are SGHKS and YYEKEE (reference sequence). Full variable domain (outside the CDR3, taken from reference TRBV5-5 and TRBJ2-3): DAGVTQSPTHLIKTRGQQVTLRCSPISGHKSVSWYQQVLGQGPQFIFQYYEKEERGRGNFPDRFSARQFPNYSSELNVNALLLGDSALYLCASSLGPGTDTQYFGPGTRLTVL.

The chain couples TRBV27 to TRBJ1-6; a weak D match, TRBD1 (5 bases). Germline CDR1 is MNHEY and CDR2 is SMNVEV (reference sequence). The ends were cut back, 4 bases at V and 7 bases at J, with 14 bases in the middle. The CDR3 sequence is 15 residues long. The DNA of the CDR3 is TGTGCCAGCAGTTCCCCCTTGACAGTCAATTCACCCCTCCACTTT. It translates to CASSSPLTVNSPLHF.

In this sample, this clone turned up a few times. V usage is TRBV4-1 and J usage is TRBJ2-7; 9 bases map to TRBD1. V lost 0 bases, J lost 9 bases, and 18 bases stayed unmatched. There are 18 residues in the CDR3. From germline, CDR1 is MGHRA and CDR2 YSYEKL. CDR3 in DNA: TGCGCCAGCAGCCAAGACCCACGATCCGGGACAGGGATTCCGGGGCAGTACTTC. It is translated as CASSQDPRSGTGIPGQYF.

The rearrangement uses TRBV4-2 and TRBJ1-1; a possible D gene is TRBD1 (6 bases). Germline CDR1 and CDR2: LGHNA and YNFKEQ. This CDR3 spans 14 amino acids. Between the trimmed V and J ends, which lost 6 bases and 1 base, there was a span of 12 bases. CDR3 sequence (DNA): TGTGCCAGCAGGTTAAGGACAGAGAACACTGAAGCTTTCTTT. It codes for CASRLRTENTEAFF.